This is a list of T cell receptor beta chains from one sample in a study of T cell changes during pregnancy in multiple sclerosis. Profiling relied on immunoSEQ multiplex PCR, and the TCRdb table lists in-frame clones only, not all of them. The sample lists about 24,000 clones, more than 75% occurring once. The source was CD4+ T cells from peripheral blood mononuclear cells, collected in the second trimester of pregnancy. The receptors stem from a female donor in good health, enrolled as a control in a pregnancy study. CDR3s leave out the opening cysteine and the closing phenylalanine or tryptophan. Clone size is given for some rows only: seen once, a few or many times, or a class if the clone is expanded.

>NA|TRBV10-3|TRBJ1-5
AISEFEQSNQPQH
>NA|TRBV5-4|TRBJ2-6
ASSIGQGAYGANVLT
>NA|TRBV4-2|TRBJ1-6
ASSQDSGTYNSPLH
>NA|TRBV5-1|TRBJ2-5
ASIAEETQY
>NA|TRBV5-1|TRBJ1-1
ASSLETGDVF
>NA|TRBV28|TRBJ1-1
ATTTGGLDTEAF
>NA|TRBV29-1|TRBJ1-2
SVVDGIYGYT
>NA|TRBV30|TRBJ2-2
AWGGSQYGELF
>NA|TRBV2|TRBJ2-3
ASDLAGVTDTQY
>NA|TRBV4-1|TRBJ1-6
ASSQDIQGAGSPLH
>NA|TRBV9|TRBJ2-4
ASSEGGLNDIQY
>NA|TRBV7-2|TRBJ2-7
ASSLGDRKAGEQY
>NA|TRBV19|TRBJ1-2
ASSPSRLLDRIGNYGYT
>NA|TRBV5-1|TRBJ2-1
ASSSQGFEQF
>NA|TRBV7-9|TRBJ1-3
ASSLALGTAGNTIY
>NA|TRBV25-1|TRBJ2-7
ASSGFSYEQY
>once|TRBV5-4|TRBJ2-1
ASSFPGGLYNEQF
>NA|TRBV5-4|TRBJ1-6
ASSLQNSPLH
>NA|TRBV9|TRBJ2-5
ASSVSGGANQETQY
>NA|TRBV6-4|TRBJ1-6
ASSEVRNSPLH
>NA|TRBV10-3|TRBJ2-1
AISESQGTTYNEQF
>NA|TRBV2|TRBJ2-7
ASSPRTGNEQY
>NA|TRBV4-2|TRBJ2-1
AGSQEGASGRGHEQF
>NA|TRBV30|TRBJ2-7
AWSQRLGTYEQY
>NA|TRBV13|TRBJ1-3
ASSLEGSAGDTIY
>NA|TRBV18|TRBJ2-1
ASSPPRGFNEQF
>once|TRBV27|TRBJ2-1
ASSFQGLAPNNEQF
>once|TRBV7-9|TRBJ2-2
ASSLATTGPGELF
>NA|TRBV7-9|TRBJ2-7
ASRGTSGTPYEQY
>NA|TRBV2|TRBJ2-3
ASSRLAGGDTQY
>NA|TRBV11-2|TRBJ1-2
ASSLDVGTFGGYT
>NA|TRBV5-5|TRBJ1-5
ASSLARAISLDQPQH
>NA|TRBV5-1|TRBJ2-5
ASSLASGQETQY
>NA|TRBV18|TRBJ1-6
ASQPGSYNSPLH
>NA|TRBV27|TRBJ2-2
ASRGASGRPGELF
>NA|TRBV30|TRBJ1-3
AFFRGLDGNTIY
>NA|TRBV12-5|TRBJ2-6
ASGVSGANVLT
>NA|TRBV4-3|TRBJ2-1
ASSQGAGRGEQF
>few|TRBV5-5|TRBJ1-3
ASSRVDGNTIY
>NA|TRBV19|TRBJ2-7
ASSIAGDYEQY
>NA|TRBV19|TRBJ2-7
ATSLGAGPGEQY
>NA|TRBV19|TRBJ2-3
ASSILGEVTDTQY
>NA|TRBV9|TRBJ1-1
ASSPGTGLEAF
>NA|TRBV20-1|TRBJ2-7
SAQGAEQY
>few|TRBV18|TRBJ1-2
ASSPSQGARVYGYT
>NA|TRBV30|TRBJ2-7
AWSAGQAGTYEQY
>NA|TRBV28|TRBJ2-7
ASSSSYEQY
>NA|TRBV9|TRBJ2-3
ASSVVPSGGGGDTQY
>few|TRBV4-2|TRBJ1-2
ASSQAGDLYGYT
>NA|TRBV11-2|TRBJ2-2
ASSPGTGSAGELF
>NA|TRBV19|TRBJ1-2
ASNSPPGTGDGYT
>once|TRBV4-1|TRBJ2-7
ASSQGLAAPYEQY
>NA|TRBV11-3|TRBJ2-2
ASGTGGTGELF